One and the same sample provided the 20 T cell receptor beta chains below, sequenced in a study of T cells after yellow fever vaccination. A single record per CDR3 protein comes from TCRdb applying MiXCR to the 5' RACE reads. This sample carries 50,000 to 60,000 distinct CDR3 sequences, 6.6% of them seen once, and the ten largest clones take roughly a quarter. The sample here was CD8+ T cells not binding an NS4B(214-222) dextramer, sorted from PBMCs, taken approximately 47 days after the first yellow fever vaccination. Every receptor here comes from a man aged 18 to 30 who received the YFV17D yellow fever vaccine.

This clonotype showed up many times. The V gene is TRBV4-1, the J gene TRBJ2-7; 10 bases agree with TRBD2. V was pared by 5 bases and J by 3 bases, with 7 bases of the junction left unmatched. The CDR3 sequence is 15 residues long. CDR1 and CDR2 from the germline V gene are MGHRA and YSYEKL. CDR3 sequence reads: CASSTRTSGVYEQYF. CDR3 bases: TGCGCCAGCAGCACTCGCACTAGCGGGGTCTACGAGCAGTACTTC.

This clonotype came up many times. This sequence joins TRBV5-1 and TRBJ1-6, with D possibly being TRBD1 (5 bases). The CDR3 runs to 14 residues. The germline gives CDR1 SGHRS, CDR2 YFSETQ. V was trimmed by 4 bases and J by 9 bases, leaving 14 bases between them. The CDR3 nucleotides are TGCGCCAGCAGCGTGGGGGGGACTGCTTCACCCCTCCACTTT. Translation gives CASSVGGTASPLHF.

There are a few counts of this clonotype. CDR3 loop: CASSPGTGHSTDTQYF. The CDR3 nucleotides read TGTGCCAGCAGCCCCGGGACAGGGCATAGCACAGATACGCAGTATTTT. This chain uses TRBV6-5 with TRBJ2-3, with 9 bases matching TRBD1. Looked up from germline, CDR1 is MNHEY and CDR2 is SVGAGI. The V segment lost 6 bases and the J segment 0 bases; nucleotides outside the gene matches: 7. There are 16 residues in the CDR3.

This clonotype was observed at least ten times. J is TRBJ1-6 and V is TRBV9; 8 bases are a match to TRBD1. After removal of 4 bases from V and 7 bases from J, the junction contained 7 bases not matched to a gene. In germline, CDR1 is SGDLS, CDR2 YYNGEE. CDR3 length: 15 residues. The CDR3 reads CASSSRDRLNSPLHF. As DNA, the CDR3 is TGTGCCAGCAGCTCCCGGGACAGGTTAAATTCACCCCTCCACTTT.

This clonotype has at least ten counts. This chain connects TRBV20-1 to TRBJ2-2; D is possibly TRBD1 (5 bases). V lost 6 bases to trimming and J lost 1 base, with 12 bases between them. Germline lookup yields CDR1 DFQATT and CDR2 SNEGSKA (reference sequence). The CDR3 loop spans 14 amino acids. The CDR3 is CSAYQQGNTGELFF. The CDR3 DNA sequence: TGCAGTGCCTACCAGCAGGGGAACACCGGGGAGCTGTTTTTT.

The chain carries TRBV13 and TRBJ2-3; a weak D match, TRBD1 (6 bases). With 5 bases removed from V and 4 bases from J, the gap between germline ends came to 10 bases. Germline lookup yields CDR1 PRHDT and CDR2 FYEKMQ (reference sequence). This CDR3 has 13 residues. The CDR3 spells CASSMDRPDTQYF. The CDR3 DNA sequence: TGTGCCAGCAGCATGGACAGACCAGATACGCAGTATTTT.

CDR3 DNA: TGTGCCAGCGTCTCCGGGACTCCTAACAATGAGCAGTTCTTC. Translated: CASVSGTPNNEQFF. V gene TRBV11-2 combines with J gene TRBJ2-1; D is perhaps TRBD2 (6 bases). CDR1 is SGHAT, CDR2 FQNNGV, per germline. Trimming took 8 bases from V and 5 from J, leaving 16 bases between them. The CDR3 sequence is 14 residues long. Variable domain in full (rest from reference TRBV11-2 and TRBJ2-1): EAGVAQSPRYKIIEKRQSVAFWCNPISGHATLYWYQQILGQGPKLLIQFQNNGVVDDSQLPKDRFSAERLKGVDSTLKIQPAKLEDSAVYLCASVSGTPNNEQFFGPGTRLTVL.

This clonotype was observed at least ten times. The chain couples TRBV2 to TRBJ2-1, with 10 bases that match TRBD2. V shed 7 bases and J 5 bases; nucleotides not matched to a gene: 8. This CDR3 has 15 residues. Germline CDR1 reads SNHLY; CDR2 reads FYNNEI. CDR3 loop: CASTRGLAPNNEQFF. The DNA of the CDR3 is TGTGCCAGCACGAGGGGACTAGCGCCTAACAATGAGCAGTTCTTC. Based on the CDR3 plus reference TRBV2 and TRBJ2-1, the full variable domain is EPEVTQTPSHQVTQMGQEVILRCVPISNHLYFYWYRQILGQKVEFLVSFYNNEISEKSEIFDDQFSVERPDGSNFTLKIRSTKLEDSAMYFCASTRGLAPNNEQFFGPGTRLTVL.

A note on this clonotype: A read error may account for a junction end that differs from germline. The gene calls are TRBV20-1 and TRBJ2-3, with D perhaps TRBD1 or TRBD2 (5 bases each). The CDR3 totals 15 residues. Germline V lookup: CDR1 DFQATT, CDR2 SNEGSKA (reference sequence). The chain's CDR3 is CCARVRDEGRDTQYF. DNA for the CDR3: TGCTGTGCTAGAGTCCGGGACGAAGGAAGAGATACGCAGTATTTT.

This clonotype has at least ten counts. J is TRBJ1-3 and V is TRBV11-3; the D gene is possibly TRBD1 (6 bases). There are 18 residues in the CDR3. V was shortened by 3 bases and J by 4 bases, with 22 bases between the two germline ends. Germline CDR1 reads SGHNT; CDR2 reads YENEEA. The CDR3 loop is CASSFLPWDTLEGNTIYF. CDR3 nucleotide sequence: TGTGCCAGCAGCTTTTTACCCTGGGACACTCTCGAGGGAAACACCATATATTTT.

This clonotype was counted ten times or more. CDR3: CASSQPGQGLFTDTQYF. CDR3 in DNA: TGTGCCAGCAGCCAACCGGGACAGGGACTTTTCACAGATACGCAGTATTTT. The chain links TRBV11-2 to TRBJ2-3; TRBD1 matches 9 bases. V dropped 5 bases and J dropped 2; count of bases not matched to a gene: 11. The CDR3 runs to 17 residues. Germline V gives CDR1 SGHAT, CDR2 FQNNGV.

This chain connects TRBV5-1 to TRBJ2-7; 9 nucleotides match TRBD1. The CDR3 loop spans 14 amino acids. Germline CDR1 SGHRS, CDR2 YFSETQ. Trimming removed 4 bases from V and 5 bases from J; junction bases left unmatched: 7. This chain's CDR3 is CASSPDRGYNEQYF. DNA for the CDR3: TGCGCCAGCAGCCCTGACAGGGGGTACAACGAGCAGTACTTC.

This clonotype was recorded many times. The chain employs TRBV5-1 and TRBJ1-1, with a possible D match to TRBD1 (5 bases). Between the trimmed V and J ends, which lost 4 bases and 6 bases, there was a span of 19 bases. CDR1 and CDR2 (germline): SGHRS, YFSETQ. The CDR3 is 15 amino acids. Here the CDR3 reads CASSEQADSIAEAFF. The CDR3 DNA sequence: TGCGCCAGCAGCGAACAGGCGGACTCTATCGCTGAAGCTTTCTTT.

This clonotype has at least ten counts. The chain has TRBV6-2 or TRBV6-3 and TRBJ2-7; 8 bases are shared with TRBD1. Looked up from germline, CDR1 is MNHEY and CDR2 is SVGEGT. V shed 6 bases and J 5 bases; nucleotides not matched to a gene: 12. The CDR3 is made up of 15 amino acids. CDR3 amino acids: CASSRTGQTMNEQYF. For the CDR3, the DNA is TGTGCCAGCAGCCGGACAGGGCAGACGATGAACGAGCAGTACTTC.

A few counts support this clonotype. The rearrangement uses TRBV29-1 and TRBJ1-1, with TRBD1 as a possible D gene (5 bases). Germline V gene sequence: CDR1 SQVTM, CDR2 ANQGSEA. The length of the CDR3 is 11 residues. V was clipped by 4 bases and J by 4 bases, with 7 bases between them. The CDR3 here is CSVVGPTEAFF. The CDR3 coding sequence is TGCAGCGTTGTGGGGCCCACTGAAGCTTTCTTT.

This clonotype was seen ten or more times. The CDR3 spells CSAMGPREADTQYF. For the CDR3, the DNA is TGCAGTGCTATGGGACCGAGGGAGGCAGATACGCAGTATTTT. This chain uses TRBV20-1 with TRBJ2-3; a weak D match, TRBD2 (6 bases). The V gene's germline CDR1 is DFQATT and CDR2 SNEGSKA (reference sequence). V was shortened by 4 bases and J by 4 bases, with 15 bases between the two germline ends. The CDR3 is made up of 14 amino acids.

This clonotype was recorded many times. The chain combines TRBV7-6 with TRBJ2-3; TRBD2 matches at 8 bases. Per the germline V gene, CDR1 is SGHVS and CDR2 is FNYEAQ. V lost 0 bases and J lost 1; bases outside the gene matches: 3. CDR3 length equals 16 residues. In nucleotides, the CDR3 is TGTGCCAGCAGCTTAGCAGCGACTAGCGGCACAGATACGCAGTATTTT. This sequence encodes CASSLAATSGTDTQYF. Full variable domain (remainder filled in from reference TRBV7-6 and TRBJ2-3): GAGVSQSPRYKVTKRGQDVALRCDPISGHVSLYWYRQALGQGPEFLTYFNYEAQQDKSGLPNDRFSAERPEGSISTLTIQRTEQRDSAMYRCASSLAATSGTDTQYFGPGTRLTVL.

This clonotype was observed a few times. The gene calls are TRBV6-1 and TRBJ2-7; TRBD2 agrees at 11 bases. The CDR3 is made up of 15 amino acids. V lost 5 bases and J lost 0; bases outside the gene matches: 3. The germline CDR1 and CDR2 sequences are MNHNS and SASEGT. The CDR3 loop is CASSPGLADSYEQYV. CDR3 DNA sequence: TGTGCCAGCAGTCCGGGACTAGCGGACTCCTACGAGCAGTACGTC.

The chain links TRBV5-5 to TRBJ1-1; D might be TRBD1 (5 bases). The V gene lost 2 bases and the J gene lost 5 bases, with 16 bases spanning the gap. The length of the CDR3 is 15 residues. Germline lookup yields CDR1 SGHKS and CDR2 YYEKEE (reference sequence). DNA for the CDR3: TGTGCCAGCAGCTTACGACAGATTCTTTTAACTGAAGCTTTCTTT. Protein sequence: CASSLRQILLTEAFF.

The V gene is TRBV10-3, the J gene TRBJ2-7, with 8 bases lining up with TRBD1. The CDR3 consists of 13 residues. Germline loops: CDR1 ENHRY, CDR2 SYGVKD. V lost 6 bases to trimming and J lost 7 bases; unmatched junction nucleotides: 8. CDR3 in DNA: TGTGCCATCAGCCAGGGGGCGCTTCGGGAGCAGTACGTC. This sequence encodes CAISQGALREQYV.